These T cell receptor beta chains were read from a single sample in a study of shared clonotypes between healthy human individuals. Assay: immunoSEQ multiplex PCR; the TCRdb copy retains only in-frame clones and omits some. This repertoire shows around 650,000 clones, around 96% found once; its top ten account for approximately 0.12%. The material sequenced was naive CD8+ T cells sorted from blood. These receptors were obtained from a woman in her 30s in good health. Each CDR3 is given without its conserved first and last residue.

v_gene	j_gene	CDR3aa
TRBV11-2	TRBJ2-7	ASSFGGTYEQY
TRBV5-6	TRBJ2-1	ASSQDRNYNEQF
TRBV6-5	TRBJ2-5	ASSYSSSGGEETQY
TRBV6-6	TRBJ1-1	ASSHLSGTEAF
TRBV5-4	TRBJ2-3	ASSPPEDSTDTQY
TRBV5-5	TRBJ2-7	ASSYGLAAYEQY
TRBV2	TRBJ2-7	ASSDNGVGRESSYEQY
TRBV28	TRBJ1-1	ASSPRGMGTEAF
TRBV7-6	TRBJ1-1	ASSPGQITEAF
TRBV4-1	TRBJ1-3	ASSQGYGENTIY
TRBV7-6	TRBJ2-1	ASSLLDSYNEQF
TRBV14	TRBJ2-4	ASSSGFGGYIQY
TRBV28	TRBJ1-4	ASSRTGEASNEKLF
TRBV5-8	TRBJ2-1	ASSLPRPDRLPHNEQF
TRBV19	TRBJ1-4	ASSIDWLRSATNEKLF
TRBV15	TRBJ2-3	ATSKVLTGDTQY
TRBV19	TRBJ2-5	ASSMTATETQY
TRBV29-1	TRBJ2-5	SARDRGLSIETQY
TRBV10-3	TRBJ2-1	AISEWGQVTTEQF
TRBV5-1	TRBJ2-1	ASSSGLYNEQF
TRBV27	TRBJ1-1	AGSSDRGLVEAF
TRBV10-3	TRBJ2-7	AISESVVGADEQY
TRBV19	TRBJ1-2	ASSMDGFYGYT
TRBV4-1	TRBJ2-3	ASSQDTFTGGTLTGTQY
TRBV28	TRBJ2-7	ASSFTGKAYEQY
TRBV4-2	TRBJ2-3	ASSQRGFDGTSQY
TRBV10-2	TRBJ1-1	ASSVGSALGAF
TRBV5-6	TRBJ2-7	ASSRAGTAYEQY
TRBV28	TRBJ2-2	ASSLLGHTGELF
TRBV28	TRBJ2-1	ASSQTRIEQF
TRBV27	TRBJ2-1	ASSPRTGKSYNEQF
TRBV28	TRBJ2-7	ASSSDRSSYEQY
TRBV5-6	TRBJ1-3	ASSLVGSLNTIY
TRBV6-5	TRBJ2-1	ASSPGTGVSNEQF
TRBV7-9	TRBJ2-1	ASSFGTPSINEQF
TRBV11-2	TRBJ2-3	ASSDGGSGRAQADTQY
TRBV19	TRBJ2-2	ATDGQGGTGELF
TRBV11-2	TRBJ2-1	ASSLGTNPYNEQF
TRBV4-3	TRBJ2-7	ASSRDYEQY
TRBV27	TRBJ1-2	ASSLNGNYGYT
TRBV30	TRBJ1-5	AWSDRANQPQH
TRBV19	TRBJ1-5	ASRLGVGSNQPQH
TRBV4-1	TRBJ2-1	ASSQVAQGGEQF
TRBV4-1	TRBJ2-3	ASSQGASGTDTQY
TRBV27	TRBJ2-5	ASSSAGGNLETQY
TRBV5-1	.	ASSFGTGSHEQY
TRBV28	TRBJ2-1	ASTRLGHGNQNEQF
TRBV13	TRBJ2-1	ASSPWTSGRRNEQF
TRBV6-5	TRBJ1-1	ASRERTEAF